Listed here are 29 T cell receptor beta chains from one sample, sequenced in a study of blood T cell repertoires in COVID-19 (dated by TCRdb to 2018 to 2020). Library preparation was by the immunoSEQ multiplex PCR assay. This immuneACCESS table, as held by TCRdb, lists in-frame sequences with V and J called but not all clones. Of the missing ones, under half trace to an unresolved V gene in checked studies; the others have no known cause. In all, the sample holds hundreds of thousands of clones, and roughly 90% of those were seen once. Less than 3% of the sample rests with the top ten. Sequenced material: PBMCs or T cells enriched from blood (not recorded which). All receptors come from a woman between 45 and 65 years old who had been exposed to COVID-19.

The CDR3 region is CASSELPSPGGYTF. CDR3 DNA sequence: TGTGCCAGCAGTGAACTTCCCTCCCCGGGAGGCTACACCTTC. The chain joins TRBV2 to TRBJ1-2; D remains unclear. Germline loops: CDR1 SNHLY, CDR2 FYNNEI. The CDR3 has 14 residues. Trimming pared 2 bases from V and 8 bases from J, leaving 15 bases between.

The chain couples TRBV5-4 to TRBJ2-1; TRBD2 agrees at 9 bases. V was pared by 1 base and J by 5 bases, with 4 bases of the junction left unmatched. The CDR3 spans 15 residues. Looked up from germline, CDR1 is SGHNT and CDR2 is YYREEE (reference sequence). As DNA, the CDR3 is TGTGCCAGCAGCTTGCTGGCTAGCGGGGACAATGAGCAGTTCTTC. Its translation: CASSLLASGDNEQFF.

This chain uses TRBV29-1 with TRBJ2-3; 11 nucleotides line up with TRBD2. V lost 2 bases and J lost 3; bases outside the gene matches: 1. CDR1 is SQVTM, CDR2 ANQGSEA, per germline. The CDR3 is 14 amino acids. The CDR3 sequence: CSVETSGGTDTQYF. Here the CDR3 DNA reads TGCAGCGTTGAAACTAGCGGGGGTACAGATACGCAGTATTTT.

The rearrangement uses TRBV7-2 and TRBJ1-5; tentative D call: TRBD1 (6 bases). Trimming took off 0 bases at V and 10 bases at J, with 16 bases between the two ends. Germline V lookup: CDR1 SGHTA, CDR2 FQGNSA. The CDR3 runs to 15 residues. The CDR3 DNA is TGTGCCAGCAGCTTAGCTTGGGGGCGTGGGAGTCCCCAGCATTTT. It specifies CASSLAWGRGSPQHF.

The chain joins TRBV6-2 or TRBV6-3 to TRBJ2-3; 9 bases fit TRBD2. V was clipped by 2 bases and J by 9 bases; unmatched bases: 12. The CDR3 loop spans 16 amino acids. Germline lookup yields CDR1 MNHEY and CDR2 SVGEGT. The CDR3 sequence is CASSYPSGGTTGTQYF. The CDR3 nucleotides are TGTGCCAGCAGTTACCCCAGCGGGGGGACCACAGGGACGCAGTATTTT.

This chain uses TRBV2 with TRBJ2-1; TRBD1 aligns across 8 bases. Germline V gives CDR1 SNHLY, CDR2 FYNNEI. The CDR3 sequence is 17 residues long. V lost 4 bases, J lost 1 base, and 9 bases stayed unmatched. The CDR3 protein is CASSGRTGRISYNEQFF. The CDR3 region has the DNA TGTGCCAGCAGTGGTCGGACAGGGAGAATATCCTACAATGAGCAGTTCTTC.

The V and J genes are TRBV28 and TRBJ1-2; no definite D call. Germline V CDR1 and CDR2: MDHEN, SYDVKM. The germline V and J ends were trimmed by 4 bases and 9 bases, with 15 bases remaining between them. The CDR3 totals 13 residues. The CDR3 spells CASSSDGVVSYTF. In DNA, the CDR3 is TGTGCCAGCAGTTCTGACGGAGTGGTTAGCTACACCTTC.

This clone appeared once. V usage is TRBV3-1 (or the pseudogene TRBV3-2) and J usage is TRBJ1-5; D is possibly TRBD1 (6 bases). CDR3 length: 16 amino acids. The V end was cut by 5 bases, the J end by 1 base, with 15 bases between. Germline values: CDR1 LGHDT, CDR2 YNNKEL (reference sequence). CDR3 sequence (DNA): TGTGCCAGCAGCGATACAGGGAGCGGAAGCAATCAGCCCCAGCATTTT. Protein sequence: CASSDTGSGSNQPQHF.

This chain connects TRBV3-1 (or the pseudogene TRBV3-2) to TRBJ1-3; D is undetermined. The germline CDR1 and CDR2 sequences are LGHDT and YNNKEL (reference sequence). The CDR3 spans 14 residues. With 4 bases removed from V and 1 base from J, the gap between germline ends came to 8 bases. The CDR3 spells CASSPQVSGNTIYF. The CDR3 DNA is TGTGCCAGCAGCCCCCAGGTGTCTGGAAACACCATATATTTT.

The chain links TRBV5-5 to TRBJ2-2, with D uncertain. V was shortened by 4 bases and J by 3 bases, with 7 bases between the two germline ends. The CDR3 spans 13 residues. Germline CDR1 SGHKS, CDR2 YYEKEE (reference sequence). The CDR3: CASSAEYTGELFF. The CDR3 bases are TGTGCCAGCAGCGCGGAGTACACCGGGGAGCTGTTTTTT.

The chain recombines TRBV3-1 (or the pseudogene TRBV3-2) with TRBJ2-7, with a possible D match to TRBD1 (9 bases). CDR1 and CDR2 (germline): LGHDT, YNNKEL (reference sequence). Trimming took off 1 base at V and 5 bases at J, with 18 bases between the two ends. The CDR3 spans 16 residues. CDR3 sequence reads: CASSQVAGTGFDEQYF. The CDR3, as DNA: TGTGCCAGCAGCCAAGTAGCGGGGACAGGGTTCGACGAGCAGTACTTC.

The V gene is TRBV7-2, the J gene TRBJ2-7; 7 bases align to TRBD2. J was trimmed by 2 bases and V by 1 base; bases with no gene match: 2. The CDR3 is 14 amino acids. CDR1 SGHTA and CDR2 FQGNSA come from the germline V gene. Here the CDR3 reads CASSLVGTTYEQYF. The DNA for the CDR3 is TGTGCCAGCAGCTTAGTGGGGACTACCTACGAGCAGTACTTC.

The rearrangement links TRBV9 to TRBJ2-5; D remains unclear. V was pared by 0 bases and J by 5 bases, with 14 bases between. Germline lookup yields CDR1 SGDLS and CDR2 YYNGEE. The CDR3 is 15 amino acids. This CDR3 is CASSVDLVSPETQYF. The CDR3 nucleotides are TGTGCCAGCAGCGTAGACCTAGTTTCCCCGGAGACCCAGTACTTC.

The CDR3 DNA follows: TGCGCCAGCAGCCCTGAATCTAAAGAGACCCAGTACTTC. It specifies CASSPESKETQYF. This chain uses TRBV5-1 with TRBJ2-5; D uncertain. This CDR3 region has 13 residues. Germline CDR1 and CDR2: SGHRS and YFSETQ. The ends were cut back, 4 bases at V and 3 bases at J, with 10 bases in the middle.

This chain links TRBV9 with TRBJ2-3, with TRBD1 identical over 7 bases. V dropped 6 bases and J dropped 3; count of bases not matched to a gene: 10. The CDR3 consists of 15 residues. In germline, CDR1 is SGDLS, CDR2 YYNGEE. CDR3 residues: CASTLGSGGTDTQYF. In DNA form, the CDR3 reads TGTGCCAGCACCCTAGGGTCAGGGGGAACAGATACGCAGTATTTT.

The chain recombines TRBV19 with TRBJ1-4; 7 bases match TRBD1. The CDR3 is made up of 13 amino acids. With V trimmed by 9 bases and J by 2 bases, 3 bases remained unmatched. In germline, CDR1 is LNHDA, CDR2 SQIVND (reference sequence). The CDR3 bases are TGTGCCAGGTTACAGGGGACTAATGAAAAACTGTTTTTT. It codes for CARLQGTNEKLFF.

The gene calls are TRBV19 and TRBJ2-2; D might be TRBD1 (5 bases). Per the germline V gene, CDR1 is LNHDA and CDR2 is SQIVND (reference sequence). V was clipped by 3 bases and J by 5 bases, with 13 bases between them. The length of the CDR3 is 15 residues. The DNA of the CDR3 is TGTGCCAGTAGTATTGAGACAGCAAAGACCGGGGAGCTGTTTTTT. As protein: CASSIETAKTGELFF.

The chain joins TRBV7-2 to TRBJ2-1; D not resolved. CDR1 and CDR2 from the germline V gene are SGHTA and FQGNSA. The CDR3 length is 16 residues. V was shortened by 5 bases and J by 4 bases, with 18 bases between the two germline ends. CDR3 nucleotide sequence: TGTGCCAGCAGCGTCAACGAGCGTCTATTATACAATGAGCAGTTCTTC. Residues: CASSVNERLLYNEQFF.

The rearrangement links TRBV4-2 to TRBJ2-5; the D is unclear. The CDR3 contains 14 residues. V was shortened by 2 bases and J by 5 bases, with 12 bases between the two germline ends. Germline V CDR1 and CDR2: LGHNA, YNFKEQ. The CDR3 nucleotides are TGTGCCAGCAGCCAACGCCGCCTGGAGGAGACCCAGTACTTC. Translation: CASSQRRLEETQYF.

The chain uses TRBV4-2 and TRBJ2-3, with D perhaps TRBD2 (6 bases). The CDR3 is made up of 16 amino acids. The germline gives CDR1 LGHNA, CDR2 YNFKEQ. Trimming took off 1 base at V and 2 bases at J, with 13 bases between the two ends. CDR3 nucleotide sequence: TGTGCCAGCAGCCAAGGGGCTTTGCGGGACACAGATACGCAGTATTTT. Residues: CASSQGALRDTDTQYF.

The chain joins TRBV6-5 to TRBJ2-5; TRBD2 aligns across 12 bases. CDR3 length: 13 residues. From germline, CDR1 is MNHEY and CDR2 SVGAGI. Trimming took 7 bases from V and 7 from J; bases not matched to a gene: 4. CDR3 residues: CASKLAGGGTQYF. The CDR3 DNA is TGTGCCAGCAAACTAGCGGGGGGCGGGACCCAGTACTTC.

The chain uses TRBV30 and TRBJ2-2; D ambiguous. The CDR3 is made up of 14 amino acids. From germline, CDR1 is GTSNPN and CDR2 SVGIG (reference sequence). Trimming took off 0 bases at V and 3 bases at J, with 8 bases between the two ends. Here the CDR3 DNA reads TGTGCCTGGAGTGTCCAGCGCCACACCGGGGAGCTGTTTTTT. Translation: CAWSVQRHTGELFF.

This clone showed up just a few times. The V call is TRBV3-1 (or the pseudogene TRBV3-2), the J call TRBJ1-3, with D possibly matching TRBD1 (5 bases). Germline CDR1 and CDR2: LGHDT and YNNKEL (reference sequence). This CDR3 has 15 amino acids. V was pared by 6 bases and J by 0 bases, with 12 bases between. The CDR3 region has the DNA TGTGCCAGCAGTGTAGGGGCCTCCTCTGGAAACACCATATATTTT. Its protein is CASSVGASSGNTIYF.

The chain recombines TRBV7-2 with TRBJ2-7; 8 bases agree with TRBD2. In germline, CDR1 is SGHTA, CDR2 FQGNSA. The CDR3 spans 16 residues. Trimming at V came to 4 bases and at J to 0 bases, leaving 8 bases not matched to a gene. The CDR3 loop is CASSYLGAGASYEQYF. The CDR3 nucleotides read TGTGCCAGCAGCTACCTAGGAGCGGGGGCCTCCTACGAGCAGTACTTC.

The count of this clone is one. V is TRBV5-1 and J is TRBJ1-2; no clear D gene. V was trimmed by 2 bases and J by 3 bases, leaving 8 bases between them. CDR3 size: 13 residues. The germline CDR1 and CDR2 sequences are SGHRS and YFSETQ. The CDR3 DNA sequence: TGCGCCAGCAGCTTATTGGGAGACTATGGCTACACCTTC. Protein sequence: CASSLLGDYGYTF.

The V gene is TRBV28, the J gene TRBJ2-7; tentatively, D is TRBD2 (5 bases). Germline CDR1 and CDR2: MDHEN and SYDVKM. With 3 bases removed from V and 3 bases from J, the gap between germline ends came to 12 bases. This CDR3 comprises 14 residues. CDR3: CASSFFRGGYEQYF. As DNA, the CDR3 is TGTGCCAGCAGTTTCTTTCGGGGTGGCTACGAGCAGTACTTC.

The rearrangement joins TRBV21-1 to TRBJ2-5; TRBD1, the table's D call, was not compared with the DNA. TRBV21-1 is a pseudogene. The CDR3 sequence is 16 residues long. CDR3 DNA: TGTGCCAGCAGCGTCCGGGACAGGGAGAACCAAGAGACCCAGTACTTC. Translated: CASSVRDRENQETQYF.

The V call is TRBV7-9, the J call TRBJ1-4; the D is unclear. CDR1 and CDR2 from the germline V gene are SEHNR and FQNEAQ (reference sequence). The CDR3 covers 15 residues. V lost 3 bases and J 3 bases, leaving 11 bases between the germline ends. The CDR3, as DNA: TGTGCCAGCAGCTTGGACGGGAACCCTAATGAAAAACTGTTTTTT. The encoded protein is CASSLDGNPNEKLFF. The variable domain in full, with the rest retrieved from reference TRBV7-9 and TRBJ1-4, is DTGVSQNPRHKITKRGQNVTFRCDPISEHNRLYWYRQTLGQGPEFLTYFQNEAQLEKSRLLSDRFSAERPKGSFSTLEIQRTEQGDSAMYLCASSLDGNPNEKLFFGSGTQLSVL.

V and J are TRBV28 and TRBJ1-4, with 10 bases lining up with TRBD1. The germline V gene has CDR1 MDHEN and CDR2 SYDVKM. The V segment lost 6 bases and the J segment 3 bases; nucleotides outside the gene matches: 7. There are 16 residues in the CDR3. The CDR3 spells CASSRQGAASNEKLFF. CDR3 DNA sequence: TGTGCCAGCAGCCGACAGGGGGCCGCTTCTAATGAAAAACTGTTTTTT.